This T cell receptor beta chain was found in a study of cytomegalovirus exposure and HLA in healthy donors. Looking at the study overall: The 130 or so validation repertoires, a later analysis reported, used the same platform as the approximately 670 repertoires from the first cohort. Overall study findings and caveats: According to reports, the classifier identified cytomegalovirus status with high specificity and sensitivity. The study flagged 150 to 200 TCR beta chains as cytomegalovirus-associated.

CDR1 and CDR2 from the germline V gene are MNHNS and SASEGT. The germline V and J ends were trimmed by 5 bases and 4 bases, with 12 bases remaining between them. This CDR3 has 13 amino acids. The sample holds one count of this clone. The target antigen is unknown. Clones were read by immunoSEQ multiplex PCR, and TCRdb kept only the in-frame ones, dropping some. The sample has 300,000 to 350,000 clones; roughly 90% are singletons. The clonotype was recovered from a man aged 25-45 years in good health and CMV-seronegative. The specimen was PBMCs. This chain joins TRBV6-1 and TRBJ2-7, with a weak D call TRBD2 (5 bases). Here the CDR3 DNA reads TGTGCCAGCAGTCCCGTGGGGAGTTACGAGCAGTACTTC. Translating gives CASSPVGSYEQYF.